This T cell receptor beta chain was profiled in a study of OX40 agonist ivuxolimab in advanced cancers. Background for the entire study: Ivuxolimab was a fully human IgG2 agonistic monoclonal antibody targeting the costimulatory receptor OX40 (CD134). Intravenous ivuxolimab was administered to patients every 2 weeks at six dose levels: 0.01, 0.1, 0.3, 1.5, 3 and 10 mg/kg. Among the 52 dose-escalation patients, about 20 had hepatocellular carcinoma, approximately 15 melanoma, 9 renal cell carcinoma and 9 head and neck cancer. The dose-escalation cohort was about 87% male with a mean age of about 60 years, ranging from 23 to 79. Patients were allowed to have had prior anti-PD-1, anti-PD-L1 or anti-CTLA-4 therapy, and around 37% of the dose-escalation patients had previously received checkpoint inhibitors. Partial responses were achieved by three dose-escalation patients, of whom one had hepatocellular carcinoma and two had cutaneous melanoma. Peripheral TCRbeta sequencing aimed to test whether ivuxolimab altered TCR sequence diversity and caused clonal T-cell expansion. The monotherapy dose-escalation portion (N = 52 patients) of the phase I ivuxolimab trial is reported in the paper.

Genomic DNA was isolated from the sorted cells so that the TCRbeta CDR3 region could be sequenced. TCRbeta CDR3 regions were sequenced using the immunoSEQ Assay. The immuneACCESS repertoire file appears here via TCRdb, limited to in-frame rearrangements. These files lack a portion of the clones; in checked studies, under half of the deficit traces to unresolved V genes, and the cause of the others is not known. The sample table records about 110,000 clones; about nine tenths of these occur just once. Around 0.5% of the sample rests with the top ten. The trial excluded patients who had a history of autoimmune disease or were on systemic immunosuppression. Peripheral blood for TCR sequencing was drawn from every dose cohort at baseline, at cycle 4 day 1 and at cycle 7 day 1. Samples were obtained from an open-label, multicenter, first-in-human phase I dose-escalation trial of ivuxolimab. The trial enrolled adults with locally advanced or metastatic head and neck squamous cell, hepatocellular, melanoma or renal cell carcinoma. Before TCR sequencing, CD4+ T cells and CD8+ T cells from peripheral blood were sorted into separate populations.

Points on this clone: Its antigen is unknown. No per-base quality is available; no much larger clone lies one base away.

Broader findings and caveats from the paper: In partial responders in the 0.1-3.0 mg/kg groups, normalized peripheral clonal expansion was found to be among the lowest, especially among CD8+ T cells. After ivuxolimab, expanded clones were on average more numerous among CD8+ T cells than among CD4+ T cells. Clonal expansion of both CD4+ and CD8+ blood T cells was observed from baseline to week 6 at doses 0.1 to 3.0 mg/kg. Antigen specificity was not determined for the clonally expanded peripheral T cells. Low levels of normalized T-cell clonal expansion were also seen in some patients who did not respond.

Sample: CD4+ or CD8+ T cells sorted from blood, taken in a trial of the OX40 agonist ivuxolimab. This sequence originates from an adult with an advanced solid tumor such as melanoma, head and neck, liver or kidney cancer.

The DNA sequence follows: TGCGCCAGCAGCCCCGGGACTAGCGGGGGGGCCCGATGGTGGGAGACCCAGTACTTC. Its coded protein is CASSPGTSGGARWWETQYF. The sequence joins TRBV5-1 to TRBJ2-5, with 16 middle bases fitting TRBD2. CDR1 and CDR2, per the germline V gene, are SGHRS and YFSETQ. The germline V end is reduced by 4 bases and the J end by 5 bases; junction bases left unmatched: 14. Including cysteine and phenylalanine, the CDR3 has 19 amino acids. Only the CDR3 portion is preserved as DNA: 57 bases, with reading frame beginning at the first base. Joined to the reference TRBV5-1 and TRBJ2-5 proteins, this CDR3 gives the full variable domain: KAGVTQTPRYLIKTRGQQVTLSCSPISGHRSVSWYQQTPGQGLQFLFEYFSETQRNKGNFPGRFSGRQFSNSRSEMNVSTLELGDSALYLCASSPGTSGGARWWETQYFGPGTRLLVL.